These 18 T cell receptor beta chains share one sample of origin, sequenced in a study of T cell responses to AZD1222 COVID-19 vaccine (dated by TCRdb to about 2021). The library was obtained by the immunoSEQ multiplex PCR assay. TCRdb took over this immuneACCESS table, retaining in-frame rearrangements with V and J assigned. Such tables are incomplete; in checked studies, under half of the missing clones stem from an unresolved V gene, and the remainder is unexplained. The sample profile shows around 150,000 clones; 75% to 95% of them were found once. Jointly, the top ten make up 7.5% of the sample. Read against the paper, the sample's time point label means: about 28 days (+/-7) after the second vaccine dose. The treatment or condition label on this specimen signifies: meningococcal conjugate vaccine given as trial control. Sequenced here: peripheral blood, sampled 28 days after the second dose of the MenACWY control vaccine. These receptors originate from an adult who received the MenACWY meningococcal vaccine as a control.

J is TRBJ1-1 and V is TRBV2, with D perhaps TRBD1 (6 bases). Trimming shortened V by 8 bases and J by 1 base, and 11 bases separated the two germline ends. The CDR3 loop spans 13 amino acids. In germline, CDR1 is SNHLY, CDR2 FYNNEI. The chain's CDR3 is CASEGGENTEAFF. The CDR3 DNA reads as TGTGCCAGCGAAGGGGGGGAGAACACTGAAGCTTTCTTT. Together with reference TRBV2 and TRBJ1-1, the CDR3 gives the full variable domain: EPEVTQTPSHQVTQMGQEVILRCVPISNHLYFYWYRQILGQKVEFLVSFYNNEISEKSEIFDDQFSVERPDGSNFTLKIRSTKLEDSAMYFCASEGGENTEAFFGQGTRLTVV.

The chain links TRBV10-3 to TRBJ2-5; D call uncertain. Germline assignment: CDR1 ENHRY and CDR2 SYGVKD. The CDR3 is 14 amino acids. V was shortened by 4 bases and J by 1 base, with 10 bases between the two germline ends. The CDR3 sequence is CAISAAPSQETQYF. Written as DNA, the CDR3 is TGTGCCATCAGTGCCGCTCCCAGCCAAGAGACCCAGTACTTC.

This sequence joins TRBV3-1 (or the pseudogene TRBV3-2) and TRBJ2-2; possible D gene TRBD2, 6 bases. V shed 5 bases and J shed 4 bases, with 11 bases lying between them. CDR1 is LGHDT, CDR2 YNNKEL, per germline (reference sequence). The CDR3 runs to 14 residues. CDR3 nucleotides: TGTGCCAGCAGCGGGACCGGGGGCACCGGGGAGCTGTTTTTT. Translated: CASSGTGGTGELFF.

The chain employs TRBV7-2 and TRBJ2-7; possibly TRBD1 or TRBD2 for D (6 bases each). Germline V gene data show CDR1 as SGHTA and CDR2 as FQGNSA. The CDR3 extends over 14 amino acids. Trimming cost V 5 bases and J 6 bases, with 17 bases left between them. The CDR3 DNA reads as TGTGCCAGCAGCGGAAGTCGGGGGCTGAGCGAGCAGTACTTC. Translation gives CASSGSRGLSEQYF. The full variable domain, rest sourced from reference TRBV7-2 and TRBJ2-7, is GAGVSQSPSNKVTEKGKDVELRCDPISGHTALYWYRQSLGQGLEFLIYFQGNSAPDKSGLPSDRFSAERTGGSVSTLTIQRTQQEDSAVYLCASSGSRGLSEQYFGPGTRLTVT.

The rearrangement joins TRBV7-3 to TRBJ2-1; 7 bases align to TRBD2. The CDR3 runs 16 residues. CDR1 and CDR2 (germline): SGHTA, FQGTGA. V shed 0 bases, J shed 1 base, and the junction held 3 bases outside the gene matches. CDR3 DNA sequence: TGTGCCAGCAGCTTAACCCCCGGGGGGTCCTACAATGAGCAGTTCTTC. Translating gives CASSLTPGGSYNEQFF.

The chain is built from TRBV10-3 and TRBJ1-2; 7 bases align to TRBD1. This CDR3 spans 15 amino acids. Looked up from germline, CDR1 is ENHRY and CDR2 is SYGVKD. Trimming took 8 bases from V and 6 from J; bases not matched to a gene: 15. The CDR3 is CAISLDRDREDGYTF. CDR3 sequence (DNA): TGTGCCATCTCCCTCGACCGCGACAGGGAAGATGGCTACACCTTC.

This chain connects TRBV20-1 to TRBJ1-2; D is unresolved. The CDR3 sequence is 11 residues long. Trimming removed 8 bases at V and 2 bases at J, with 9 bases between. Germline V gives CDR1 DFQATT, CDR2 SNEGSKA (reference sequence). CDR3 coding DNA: TGCAGTAGGACGGCGAACTATGGCTACACCTTC. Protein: CSRTANYGYTF.

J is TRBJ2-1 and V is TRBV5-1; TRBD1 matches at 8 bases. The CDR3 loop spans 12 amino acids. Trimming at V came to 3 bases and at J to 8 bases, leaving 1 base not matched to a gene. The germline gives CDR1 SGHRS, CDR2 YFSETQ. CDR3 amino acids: CASSSGGDEQFF. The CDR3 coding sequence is TGCGCCAGCAGCTCAGGGGGCGATGAGCAGTTCTTC.

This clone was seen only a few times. The CDR3 loop reads CASRTTSGATNIQYF. The CDR3 region has the DNA TGTGCCAGTAGAACTACTAGCGGGGCTACAAACATTCAGTACTTC. The chain has TRBV19 and TRBJ2-4, with 10 bases fitting TRBD2. The CDR3 runs to 15 residues. Germline V gene data show CDR1 as LNHDA and CDR2 as SQIVND (reference sequence). The J segment lost 6 bases and the V segment lost 6 bases, leaving 8 bases of the junction unmatched.

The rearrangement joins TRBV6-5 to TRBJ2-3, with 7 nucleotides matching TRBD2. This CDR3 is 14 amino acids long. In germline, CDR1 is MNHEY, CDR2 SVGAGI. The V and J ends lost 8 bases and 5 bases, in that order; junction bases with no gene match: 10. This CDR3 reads CASPPAGVIDTQYF. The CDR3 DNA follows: TGTGCCAGCCCGCCGGCGGGAGTGATAGATACGCAGTATTTT.

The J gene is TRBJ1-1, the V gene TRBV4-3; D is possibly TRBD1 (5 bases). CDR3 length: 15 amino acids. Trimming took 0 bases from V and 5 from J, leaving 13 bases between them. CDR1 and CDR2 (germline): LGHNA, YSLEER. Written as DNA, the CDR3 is TGCGCCAGCAGCCAAGATTCAGGGTGGGGGACTGAAGCTTTCTTT. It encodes CASSQDSGWGTEAFF.

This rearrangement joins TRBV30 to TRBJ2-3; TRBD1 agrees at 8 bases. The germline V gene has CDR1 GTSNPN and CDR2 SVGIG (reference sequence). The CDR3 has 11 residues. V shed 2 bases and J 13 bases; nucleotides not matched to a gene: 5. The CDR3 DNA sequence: TGTGCCTGGAGTCCGGACAGGGTGGAGTATTTT. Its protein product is CAWSPDRVEYF.

The CDR3 DNA reads as TGTGCCAGCAGTTGGAGCCAGGTCACAGATGGCTACACCTTC. Protein product: CASSWSQVTDGYTF. The chain carries TRBV6-5 and TRBJ1-2; the D is unclear. This CDR3 contains 14 residues. Trimming took off 4 bases at V and 6 bases at J, with 15 bases between the two ends. Germline lookup yields CDR1 MNHEY and CDR2 SVGAGI.

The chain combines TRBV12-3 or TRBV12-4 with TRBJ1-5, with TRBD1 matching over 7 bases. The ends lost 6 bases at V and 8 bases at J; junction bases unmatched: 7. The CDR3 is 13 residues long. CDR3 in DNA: TGTGCCAGCAGCCGAGGGGGCTTTGAGCCCCAGCATTTT. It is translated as CASSRGGFEPQHF.

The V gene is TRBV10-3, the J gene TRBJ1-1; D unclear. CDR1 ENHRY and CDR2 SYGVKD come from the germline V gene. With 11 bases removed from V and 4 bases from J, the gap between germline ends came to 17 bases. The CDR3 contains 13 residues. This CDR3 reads CAARFEESTEAFF. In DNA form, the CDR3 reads TGTGCCGCCCGGTTCGAAGAGAGCACTGAAGCTTTCTTT.

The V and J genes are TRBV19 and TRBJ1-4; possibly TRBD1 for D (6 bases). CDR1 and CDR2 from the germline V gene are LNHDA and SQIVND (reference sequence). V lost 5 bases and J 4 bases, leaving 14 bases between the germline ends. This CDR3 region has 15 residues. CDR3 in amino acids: CASSHRESGNEKLFF. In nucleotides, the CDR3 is TGTGCCAGTAGTCACAGGGAATCCGGTAATGAAAAACTGTTTTTT.

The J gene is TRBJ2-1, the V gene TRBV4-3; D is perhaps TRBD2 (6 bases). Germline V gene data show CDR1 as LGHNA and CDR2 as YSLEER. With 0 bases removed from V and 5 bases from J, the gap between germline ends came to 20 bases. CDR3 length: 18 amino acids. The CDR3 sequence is CASSQDSSRTIVDNEQFF. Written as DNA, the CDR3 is TGCGCCAGCAGCCAAGATTCGTCGCGGACTATCGTGGACAATGAGCAGTTCTTC.

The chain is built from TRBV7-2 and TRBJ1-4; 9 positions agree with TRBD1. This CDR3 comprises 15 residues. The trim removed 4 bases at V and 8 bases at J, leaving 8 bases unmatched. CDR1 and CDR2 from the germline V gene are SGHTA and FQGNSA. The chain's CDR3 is CASSSGTGYWEKLFF. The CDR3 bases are TGTGCCAGCAGCTCCGGGACAGGGTATTGGGAAAAACTGTTTTTT. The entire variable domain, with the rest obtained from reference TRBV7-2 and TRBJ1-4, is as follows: GAGVSQSPSNKVTEKGKDVELRCDPISGHTALYWYRQSLGQGLEFLIYFQGNSAPDKSGLPSDRFSAERTGGSVSTLTIQRTQQEDSAVYLCASSSGTGYWEKLFFGSGTQLSVL.